The 16 T cell receptor beta chains reported below all come from one sample, sequenced in a study of a mutant IDH1 vaccine in newly diagnosed glioma. Clones were read by immunoSEQ multiplex PCR, and TCRdb kept only the in-frame ones, dropping some. Of 9,500 to 12,000 clones in the sample, around 89% were seen once. No antigens are known for them. Time point given: week 23, last vaccination. Each dose delivered 300 ug of mutant IDH1 20-mer peptide subcutaneously with imiquimod. The material was PBMCs, obtained from a glioma patient whose treatment included an IDH1 peptide vaccine. These TCRs come from a woman aged 40-49 years with glioma. Some clones in this sample may be carry-over from other donors' samples.

The rearrangement links TRBV6-5 to TRBJ1-1; 7 bases align to TRBD1. This CDR3 contains 15 residues. Trimming cost V 0 bases and J 4 bases; bases outside gene matches: 5. From germline, CDR1 is MNHEY and CDR2 SVGAGI. The CDR3 coding sequence is TGTGCCAGCAGTTACTCGACAGGGATGGGCACTGAAGCTTTCTTT. Amino acid sequence: CASSYSTGMGTEAFF.

The chain employs TRBV7-2 and TRBJ2-3, with 7 positions matching TRBD2. The germline gives CDR1 SGHTA, CDR2 FQGNSA. CDR3 size: 13 residues. The ends lost 7 bases at V and 5 bases at J; junction bases unmatched: 6. This CDR3 reads CASNFVAGDTQYF. CDR3 DNA sequence: TGTGCCAGCAACTTTGTAGCGGGAGATACGCAGTATTTT.

The chain joins TRBV5-1 to TRBJ1-1, with 7 bases aligning to TRBD1. Germline values: CDR1 SGHRS, CDR2 YFSETQ. The CDR3 covers 15 residues. J lost 4 bases, V lost 2 bases, and 8 bases had no gene match. The CDR3 nucleotides read TGCGCCAGCAGCTTTACAGGGGTCGACGGCACTGAAGCTTTCTTT. It translates to CASSFTGVDGTEAFF.

This clone was recorded a few times. J is TRBJ2-6 and V is TRBV7-9, with D uncertain. This CDR3 has 15 amino acids. CDR1 and CDR2 (germline): SEHNR, FQNEAQ (reference sequence). V was pared by 5 bases and J by 1 base, with 9 bases between. CDR3 nucleotide sequence: TGTGCCAGCAGCCCGCAAAAATCTGGGGCCAACGTCCTGACTTTC. As protein: CASSPQKSGANVLTF.

This chain links TRBV19 with TRBJ1-4; 9 nucleotides align to TRBD1. CDR1 is LNHDA and CDR2 is SQIVND in the germline V gene (reference sequence). The V gene end was trimmed by 4 bases and the J gene end by 3 bases; junction bases not matched to a gene: 3. This CDR3 region has 15 residues. The DNA for the CDR3 is TGTGCCAGTAGTACGACAGGGGGACCTAATGAAAAACTGTTTTTT. Translation: CASSTTGGPNEKLFF.

This sequence joins TRBV6-4 and TRBJ1-1; no clear D. Germline CDR1 is MRHNA and CDR2 is SNTAGT. V lost 4 bases and J lost 0, with 6 bases in between. The CDR3 has 13 amino acids. Here the CDR3 reads CASSAKMNTEAFF. Here the CDR3 DNA reads TGTGCCAGCAGTGCCAAAATGAACACTGAAGCTTTCTTT.

This clone was observed once. This chain joins TRBV5-1 and TRBJ1-1; D might be TRBD1 (6 bases). CDR1 is SGHRS and CDR2 is YFSETQ in the germline V gene. V lost 0 bases and J lost 0, with 9 bases in between. The CDR3 has 15 amino acids. The CDR3 region is CASSLGTDMNTEAFF. CDR3 coding DNA: TGCGCCAGCAGCTTGGGGACAGACATGAACACTGAAGCTTTCTTT.

The chain uses TRBV11-2 and TRBJ2-1; D remains unclear. The germline gives CDR1 SGHAT, CDR2 FQNNGV. The ends were cut back, 2 bases at V and 10 bases at J, with 6 bases in the middle. CDR3 length equals 11 residues. The CDR3 DNA sequence: TGTGCCAGCAGCTTATATGGGGAGCAGTTCTTC. Encoded protein: CASSLYGEQFF.

This clone was seen only once. Other DNA sequences in this sample translate to the same CDR3. CDR3 in DNA: TGTGCCAGTACAATTACATTGAACACTGAAGCTTTCTTT. It is translated as CASTITLNTEAFF. V usage is TRBV19 and J usage is TRBJ1-1, with D unclear. The CDR3 length is 13 residues. Trimming removed 7 bases from V and 0 bases from J, with 9 bases in between. In germline, CDR1 is LNHDA, CDR2 SQIVND (reference sequence).

This chain joins TRBV7-3 and TRBJ2-2, with 7 bases aligning to TRBD1. CDR3 length: 15 residues. CDR1 is SGHTA, CDR2 FQGTGA, per germline. The J segment lost 1 base and the V segment lost 3 bases, leaving 2 bases of the junction unmatched. CDR3 nucleotides: TGTGCCAGCAGCTTGGACAGGCGGAACACCGGGGAGCTGTTTTTT. This sequence encodes CASSLDRRNTGELFF.

V and J are TRBV10-3 and TRBJ1-2; no firm D call. This CDR3 contains 12 residues. CDR1 is ENHRY and CDR2 is SYGVKD in the germline V gene. The V gene lost 7 bases and the J gene lost 2 bases, with 8 bases spanning the gap. CDR3 region: CAINAGNYGYTF. The CDR3 DNA follows: TGTGCCATCAACGCGGGGAACTATGGCTACACCTTC.

V and J are TRBV19 and TRBJ2-1; 11 bases agree with TRBD2. V dropped 5 bases and J dropped 0; count of bases not matched to a gene: 3. The CDR3 runs to 16 residues. In germline, CDR1 is LNHDA, CDR2 SQIVND (reference sequence). The CDR3 protein is CASSSSGRLSYNEQFF. CDR3 DNA sequence: TGTGCCAGTAGTTCTAGCGGGAGGCTCTCCTACAATGAGCAGTTCTTC.

The rearrangement joins TRBV5-1 to TRBJ1-1, with D possibly being TRBD1 (5 bases). The V end lost 7 bases, the J end lost 2 bases, and 15 bases lay between the germline ends. Germline CDR1 and CDR2: SGHRS and YFSETQ. CDR3 length: 14 amino acids. The CDR3 sequence is CASHLGGDNTEAFF. In nucleotides, the CDR3 is TGCGCCAGCCACCTTGGCGGGGACAACACTGAAGCTTTCTTT. Full variable domain (outside the CDR3, taken from reference TRBV5-1 and TRBJ1-1): KAGVTQTPRYLIKTRGQQVTLSCSPISGHRSVSWYQQTPGQGLQFLFEYFSETQRNKGNFPGRFSGRQFSNSRSEMNVSTLELGDSALYLCASHLGGDNTEAFFGQGTRLTVV.

This chain connects TRBV9 to TRBJ2-3; TRBD2 agrees at 11 bases. This CDR3 has 16 residues. CDR1 and CDR2 (germline): SGDLS, YYNGEE. The ends lost 4 bases at V and 5 bases at J; junction bases unmatched: 9. The CDR3 loop reads CASSQLAGVLEDTQYF. Here the CDR3 DNA reads TGTGCCAGCAGCCAACTAGCGGGAGTCCTAGAAGATACGCAGTATTTT.

V is TRBV5-1 and J is TRBJ2-7; a weak D match, TRBD1 (6 bases). The CDR3 is 15 amino acids. Germline assignment: CDR1 SGHRS and CDR2 YFSETQ. Trimming took off 4 bases at V and 1 base at J, with 15 bases between the two ends. DNA of the CDR3: TGCGCCAGCAGCAGGGAGCCCACAGGGTCCTACGAGCAGTACTTC. Protein product: CASSREPTGSYEQYF. Full variable domain (remainder filled in from reference TRBV5-1 and TRBJ2-7): KAGVTQTPRYLIKTRGQQVTLSCSPISGHRSVSWYQQTPGQGLQFLFEYFSETQRNKGNFPGRFSGRQFSNSRSEMNVSTLELGDSALYLCASSREPTGSYEQYFGPGTRLTVT.

This clone has more than one count but fewer than ten. The CDR3 nucleotides are TGTGCCAGCAGCGTGCGGACAGGGCAAGAGACCCAGTACTTC. It yields the protein CASSVRTGQETQYF. The rearrangement links TRBV7-6 to TRBJ2-5, with 8 nucleotides matching TRBD1. With V trimmed by 5 bases and J by 2 bases, 4 bases remained unmatched. CDR3 length: 14 residues. Germline V gene sequence: CDR1 SGHVS, CDR2 FNYEAQ.